The following is a T cell receptor beta chain sequence with its context. This sample stems from a study of blood T cells in healthy people across ages. The authors ran a second PCR of roughly 7 to 11 cycles using a sample-barcoded 5' primer and a J-beta primer mix. MiXCR, run by TCRdb on the 5' RACE reads, gives a single entry per CDR3 protein. The sample records 870,000 or so distinct CDR3 sequences, more than 25% being singletons. The study recruited healthy Caucasian donors from Russia who were aged about 6 to 90. The source material was blood. The sequence came from a woman older than 75 in good health.

CDR3 DNA sequence: TGTGCCAGCAGCATGGATTTGAACACTGAAGCTTTCTTT. This encodes CASSMDLNTEAFF. The chain combines TRBV9 with TRBJ1-1; D gene uncertain. Trimming took off 4 bases at V and 0 bases at J, with 7 bases between the two ends. CDR1 is SGDLS, CDR2 YYNGEE, per germline. The CDR3 contains 13 residues.